This T cell receptor beta chain stems from a study of spatial heterogeneity in lung cancer. Study summary: Consistently, beta-chain sequences turned up in larger numbers than alpha-chain sequences did. The library had UMIs, and each TCR and UMI pair averaged more than ten raw reads.

TCRdb re-called the 5' RACE reads with MiXCR, one entry per CDR3 protein. Of roughly 79,000 distinct CDR3 sequences listed, about 12% are singletons. Stated time point: sample taken at primary tumor resection. Sequencing was performed on whole RNA extracted from tumor and nontumor lung tissue, or from frozen PBMC, and the material was left unsorted. This receptor was obtained from a male donor with early-stage non-small cell lung cancer. The sample here was PBMCs, taken at surgery.

The CDR3 region is CASSPAPGRANTEAFF. DNA of the CDR3: TGTGCCAGCAGCCCGGCCCCGGGCCGCGCGAACACTGAAGCTTTCTTT. V is TRBV7-6 and J is TRBJ1-1; D is unclear. Germline V gene lookup returns CDR1 SGHVS and CDR2 FNYEAQ. The V end lost 5 bases, the J end lost 1 base, and 17 bases lay between the germline ends. The CDR3 is 16 residues long.